A selection of T cell receptor beta chains follows, all from one sample in a study of PD-1 blockade in mismatch repair-deficient tumors. Clones were read by immunoSEQ multiplex PCR, and TCRdb kept only the in-frame ones, dropping some. The sample includes around 110,000 clones, about 74% of them seen just once. The specimen was peripheral blood, collected around 60 weeks after starting pembrolizumab. These receptors all come from an adult with mismatch repair-deficient cancer. Both conserved end residues are part of each CDR3. The D gene is left open where the match is weak. Only part of the rows carry a size: once, few, many, or a class if the clone is expanded.

D gene	V gene	clone size	CDR3 length	J gene	CDR3 DNA	CDR3 protein
NA	TRBV7-2	NA	14	TRBJ2-5	TGTGCCAGCAGCGACATTGGGACCCAAGAGACCCAGTACTTC	CASSDIGTQETQYF
NA	TRBV9	NA	18	TRBJ2-3	TGTGCCAGCAGCGTTGGACTGACTCCCGGGACTAGCACAGATACGCAGTATTTT	CASSVGLTPGTSTDTQYF
NA	TRBV7-9	NA	15	TRBJ2-3	TGTGCCAGCAGCTTAGGCGGGGTAGCCGCAGATACGCAGTATTTT	CASSLGGVAADTQYF
NA	TRBV29-1	NA	12	TRBJ2-3	TGCAGCCCAGTGCGTAGCACAGATACGCAGTATTTT	CSPVRSTDTQYF
NA	TRBV20-1	NA	11	TRBJ1-3	TGCAGTGCCCAGGACACGGTCGGGCTATATTTT	CSAQDTVGLYF
TRBD2	TRBV2	NA	14	TRBJ2-2	TGTGCCAGCACCGGGACTAGGGGGACCGGGGAGCTGTTTTTT	CASTGTRGTGELFF
NA	TRBV30	NA	14	TRBJ1-4	TGTGCCTGGAGTTGGGGGGGCTCTAATGAAAAACTGTTTTTT	CAWSWGGSNEKLFF
NA	TRBV27	NA	15	TRBJ2-5	TGTGCCAGCAGTGAGAAGGGCCCCCGGGGAGAGACCCAGTACTTC	CASSEKGPRGETQYF
TRBD1	TRBV5-1	NA	15	TRBJ2-7	TGCGCCAGCAGCCTATCGACAGGGATGGTCGCCGAGCAGTACTTC	CASSLSTGMVAEQYF
TRBD1	TRBV5-1	few	14	TRBJ1-1	TGCGCCAGCAGCTCAGACAGGGAGAACACTGAAGCTTTCTTT	CASSSDRENTEAFF
NA	TRBV5-6	once	14	TRBJ2-5	TGTGCCAGCAGCGCGGACAGTGGAGGAGAGACCCAGTACTTC	CASSADSGGETQYF
NA	TRBV12-5	NA	16	TRBJ2-6	TGTGCTAGTGCCCGGAGAGTGAGCTCTGGGGCCAACGTCCTGACTTTC	CASARRVSSGANVLTF
NA	TRBV29-1	medium-sized	15	TRBJ2-3	TGCAGCGTTGAGCTAGTGTCGGGAGGCACAGATACGCAGTATTTT	CSVELVSGGTDTQYF
TRBD2	TRBV10-2	NA	16	TRBJ2-7	TGCGCCAGCAGTGAGTTTGGTAAACTAGCGAGCTACGAGCAGTACTTC	CASSEFGKLASYEQYF
TRBD1	TRBV14	NA	13	TRBJ1-1	TGTGCCAGCAGCCCGGGACAGGGCCGTGAAGCTTTCTTT	CASSPGQGREAFF
TRBD1	TRBV10-3	few	15	TRBJ1-5	TGTGCCATCAGTGAGAGGTCAGGGGGCGGCCAGCCCCAGCATTTT	CAISERSGGGQPQHF